A selection of T cell receptor beta chains follows, all from one sample in a study of radiation and T cells in renal cell carcinoma. Produced via immunoSEQ multiplex PCR; TCRdb's table is partial and in-frame only. Of around 78,000 clones listed, about 88% are singletons. Source: blood, taken from a patient whose treatment included radiotherapy and nephrectomy. The source of these receptors is a woman between 70 and 85 years old with renal cell carcinoma. Both conserved end residues are part of each CDR3. Fields, in order: clone size, D gene, V gene, J gene, CDR3 protein, CDR3 DNA. The D gene is left open where the match is weak. The size entry is marked missing in some rows and otherwise reads once, few, many or a size class.

clone_size: .
d_call: TRBD2
v_call: TRBV10-2
j_call: TRBJ2-5
cdr3_aa: CASMASGATQETQYF
cdr3_nt: TGCGCCAGCATGGCCAGCGGGGCAACGCAAGAGACCCAGTACTTC

clone_size: .
d_call: TRBD1
v_call: TRBV4-2
j_call: TRBJ2-1
cdr3_aa: CASSPTHRKPGGEQFF
cdr3_nt: TGTGCCAGCAGCCCGACCCACCGTAAGCCAGGGGGTGAGCAGTTCTTC

clone_size: .
d_call: TRBD2
v_call: TRBV4-1
j_call: TRBJ2-3
cdr3_aa: CASSQVLAGMSTDTQYF
cdr3_nt: TGCGCCAGCAGCCAAGTACTAGCGGGGATGAGCACAGATACGCAGTATTTT

clone_size: .
d_call: TRBD2
v_call: TRBV6-1
j_call: TRBJ2-3
cdr3_aa: CASSDPPGGTDTQYF
cdr3_nt: TGTGCCAGCAGTGACCCCCCCGGGGGGACAGATACGCAGTATTTT

clone_size: .
d_call: .
v_call: TRBV18
j_call: TRBJ1-2
cdr3_aa: CASSPPRGTNYGYTF
cdr3_nt: TGTGCCAGCTCACCACCGCGGGGTACTAACTATGGCTACACCTTC

clone_size: .
d_call: .
v_call: TRBV5-1
j_call: TRBJ2-3
cdr3_aa: CASSLAGATDTQYF
cdr3_nt: TGCGCCAGCAGCTTGGCGGGGGCGACAGATACGCAGTATTTT

clone_size: .
d_call: .
v_call: TRBV6-5
j_call: TRBJ1-1
cdr3_aa: CASRSWTVNTEAFF
cdr3_nt: TGTGCCAGCAGATCCTGGACTGTGAACACTGAAGCTTTCTTT

clone_size: .
d_call: .
v_call: TRBV5-8
j_call: TRBJ2-4
cdr3_aa: CASSLDLRKGIPPHIQYF
cdr3_nt: TGTGCCAGCAGCTTGGATTTACGAAAAGGGATTCCCCCACACATTCAGTACTTC

clone_size: .
d_call: .
v_call: TRBV6-6
j_call: TRBJ2-3
cdr3_aa: CASSSPDSGADTQYF
cdr3_nt: TGTGCCAGCAGTTCCCCGGACTCAGGGGCAGATACGCAGTATTTT

clone_size: .
d_call: TRBD2
v_call: TRBV15
j_call: TRBJ2-1
cdr3_aa: CATSRLGGTHSYNEQFF
cdr3_nt: TGTGCCACCAGCAGATTGGGGGGGACTCACTCCTACAATGAGCAGTTCTTC

clone_size: .
d_call: .
v_call: TRBV7-7
j_call: TRBJ2-5
cdr3_aa: CASSQQGGETQYF
cdr3_nt: TGTGCTAGCAGCCAGCAGGGTGGAGAGACCCAGTACTTC

clone_size: .
d_call: .
v_call: TRBV29-1
j_call: TRBJ2-1
cdr3_aa: CSVGSWGEQFF
cdr3_nt: TGCAGCGTTGGGAGTTGGGGTGAGCAGTTCTTC

clone_size: .
d_call: TRBD1
v_call: TRBV23-1
j_call: TRBJ2-2
cdr3_aa: CASSQWRDRGRTGELFF
cdr3_nt: TGCGCCAGCAGTCAATGGAGGGACAGGGGGCGGACCGGGGAGCTGTTTTTT

clone_size: once
d_call: .
v_call: TRBV29-1
j_call: TRBJ2-5
cdr3_aa: CSVGKNQETQYF
cdr3_nt: TGCAGCGTTGGAAAGAATCAAGAGACCCAGTACTTC

clone_size: once
d_call: .
v_call: TRBV5-1
j_call: TRBJ1-2
cdr3_aa: CASSLASRQPYGYTF
cdr3_nt: TGCGCCAGCAGCTTGGCCTCGCGACAGCCTTATGGCTACACCTTC

clone_size: .
d_call: TRBD2
v_call: TRBV30
j_call: TRBJ2-5
cdr3_aa: CAQRRTEGLAGVHF
cdr3_nt: TGTGCCCAACGACGAACCGAAGGGCTAGCGGGGGTTCACTTC

clone_size: once
d_call: .
v_call: TRBV11-2
j_call: TRBJ1-2
cdr3_aa: CASSLEVTSPYGYTF
cdr3_nt: TGTGCCAGCAGCTTGGAGGTCACCTCCCCCTATGGCTACACCTTC

clone_size: .
d_call: .
v_call: TRBV5-1
j_call: TRBJ2-3
cdr3_aa: CASSLEATSTDTQYF
cdr3_nt: TGCGCCAGCAGCTTGGAGGCAACGAGCACAGATACGCAGTATTTT